One and the same sample provided the 24 T cell receptor beta chains below, sequenced in a study of cytomegalovirus exposure and HLA in healthy donors (dated by TCRdb to the late 2010s). To prepare the library, the immunoSEQ multiplex PCR assay was applied. The multiplex PCR relied on a mix of 60 forward primers for TCR Vbeta segments and 13 reverse primers for TCR Jbeta segments. TCRdb holds this immuneACCESS table with in-frame rearrangements only. Some clones are missing; in checked studies, unresolved V genes explain under half, and the rest has no known cause. Within this sample are around 160,000 clones, with roughly three quarters of them counted one time only. Approximately 6.9% of the sample is taken by the ten largest. The sequenced sample consisted of PBMCs. The source of these receptors is a woman between 40 and 55 years old in good health and CMV-seropositive.

V gene TRBV2 combines with J gene TRBJ1-5; the match to TRBD1 covers 9 bases. This CDR3 has 14 amino acids. CDR1 is SNHLY, CDR2 FYNNEI, per germline. V dropped 6 bases and J dropped 5; count of bases not matched to a gene: 5. CDR3: CASSSGQGDQPQHF. The CDR3 DNA reads TGTGCCAGCAGCTCGGGACAGGGCGATCAGCCCCAGCATTTT.

The sample holds one count of this clone. The rearrangement uses TRBV18 and TRBJ1-1, with TRBD1 identical over 7 bases. CDR1 is KGHSH and CDR2 is LQKENI in the germline V gene. This CDR3 comprises 15 residues. Germline trimming cut 0 bases from V and 1 base from J; bases unmatched to any gene: 2. The chain's CDR3 is CASSPPDRPNTEAFF. CDR3 in DNA: TGTGCCAGCTCACCACCGGACAGGCCGAACACTGAAGCTTTCTTT.

This chain uses TRBV10-3 with TRBJ1-2; possibly TRBD1 for D (5 bases). Trimming removed 10 bases at V and 4 bases at J, with 16 bases between. Germline V CDR1 and CDR2: ENHRY, SYGVKD. The CDR3 is 13 amino acids. The chain's CDR3 is CATHIPGGYGYTF. Written as DNA, the CDR3 is TGTGCCACTCACATACCGGGGGGCTATGGCTACACCTTC.

This clone appeared a few times. The rearrangement uses TRBV28 and TRBJ2-5, with a tentative D call TRBD2 (6 bases). Trimming removed 6 bases at V and 4 bases at J, with 21 bases between. This CDR3 is built from 16 residues. Germline lookup yields CDR1 MDHEN and CDR2 SYDVKM. The CDR3 coding sequence is TGTGCCAGCAGGGGGGGAGGTAGCGGCCCTCGAGAGACCCAGTACTTC. Amino acid sequence: CASRGGGSGPRETQYF.

The chain carries TRBV27 and TRBJ1-2; D is unclear. Germline V gene lookup returns CDR1 MNHEY and CDR2 SMNVEV (reference sequence). The CDR3 covers 10 residues. Trimming took off 9 bases at V and 4 bases at J, with 6 bases between the two ends. The CDR3 DNA sequence: TGTGCCAGGTGGGCCTATGGCTACACCTTC. It encodes CARWAYGYTF.

The rearrangement links TRBV28 to TRBJ2-5; no definite D call. The CDR3 has 13 residues. Germline-derived CDR1 and CDR2 are MDHEN and SYDVKM. Trimming removed 3 bases at V and 4 bases at J, with 9 bases between. The DNA of the CDR3 is TGTGCCAGCAGTTTGGCCCACCGAGAGACCCAGTACTTC. This encodes CASSLAHRETQYF.

In regard to this clone: The sample holds other DNA sequences that translate to the same CDR3. The rearrangement uses TRBV2 and TRBJ2-7; 11 nucleotides match TRBD2. The CDR3 covers 16 residues. V was clipped by 6 bases and J by 0 bases; unmatched bases: 7. Germline CDR1 is SNHLY and CDR2 is FYNNEI. CDR3: CASSRLAGPSSYEQYF. As DNA, the CDR3 is TGTGCCAGCAGCCGACTAGCGGGACCCAGCTCCTACGAGCAGTACTTC.

The rearrangement joins TRBV6-5 to TRBJ1-6; D is perhaps TRBD1 (6 bases). Germline V gene data show CDR1 as MNHEY and CDR2 as SVGAGI. The CDR3 runs 14 residues. With 5 bases removed from V and 15 bases from J, the gap between germline ends came to 20 bases. CDR3 DNA: TGTGCCAGCAGTGGGGGCCCTCCCCCCGCTGGCCTCCACTTT. Translated, it gives CASSGGPPPAGLHF.

The V and J genes are TRBV5-4 and TRBJ2-2, with 9 bases matching TRBD2. The V gene end was trimmed by 1 base and the J gene end by 5 bases; junction bases not matched to a gene: 6. Germline CDR1 SGHNT, CDR2 YYREEE (reference sequence). The CDR3 has 16 residues. The CDR3 is CASSLKSGGPTGELFF. The CDR3, as DNA: TGTGCCAGCAGCTTGAAGAGCGGGGGGCCTACCGGGGAGCTGTTTTTT. Supplemented by reference TRBV5-4 and TRBJ2-2, the full variable domain reads ETGVTQSPTHLIKTRGQQVTLRCSSQSGHNTVSWYQQALGQGPQFIFQYYREEENGRGNFPPRFSGLQFPNYSSELNVNALELDDSALYLCASSLKSGGPTGELFFGEGSRLTVL.

This chain joins TRBV2 and TRBJ1-3; D gene ambiguous. Looked up from germline, CDR1 is SNHLY and CDR2 is FYNNEI. The CDR3 is 14 residues long. The V end was cut by 5 bases, the J end by 0 bases, with 8 bases between. CDR3 nucleotides: TGTGCCAGCAGTCCTCAGGTCTCTGGAAACACCATATATTTT. Amino acids: CASSPQVSGNTIYF. The complete variable domain, with remaining parts taken from reference TRBV2 and TRBJ1-3, reads EPEVTQTPSHQVTQMGQEVILRCVPISNHLYFYWYRQILGQKVEFLVSFYNNEISEKSEIFDDQFSVERPDGSNFTLKIRSTKLEDSAMYFCASSPQVSGNTIYFGEGSWLTVV.

J is TRBJ2-3 and V is TRBV7-2; possibly TRBD2 for D (6 bases). The CDR3 has 17 amino acids. Deletions cut 4 bases from V and 4 bases from J, with 21 bases between. Germline loops: CDR1 SGHTA, CDR2 FQGNSA. The CDR3 reads CASSWDGGALGSDTQYF. CDR3 in DNA: TGTGCCAGCAGCTGGGACGGCGGGGCCCTCGGATCAGATACGCAGTATTTT. Complete variable domain (other parts from reference TRBV7-2 and TRBJ2-3): GAGVSQSPSNKVTEKGKDVELRCDPISGHTALYWYRQSLGQGLEFLIYFQGNSAPDKSGLPSDRFSAERTGGSVSTLTIQRTQQEDSAVYLCASSWDGGALGSDTQYFGPGTRLTVL.

This chain uses TRBV15 with TRBJ2-2; D is ambiguous. CDR3 length: 12 residues. CDR1 LNHNV and CDR2 YYDKDF come from the germline V gene (reference sequence). V was shortened by 4 bases and J by 7 bases, with 7 bases between the two germline ends. The chain's CDR3 is CATSNEIGELFF. In nucleotides, the CDR3 is TGTGCCACCAGCAACGAGATCGGGGAGCTGTTTTTT. Complete variable domain (other parts from reference TRBV15 and TRBJ2-2): DAMVIQNPRYQVTQFGKPVTLSCSQTLNHNVMYWYQQKSSQAPKLLFHYYDKDFNNEADTPDNFQSRRPNTSFCFLDIRSPGLGDTAMYLCATSNEIGELFFGEGSRLTVL.

V is TRBV30 and J is TRBJ1-1; 9 bases map to TRBD1. The germline CDR1 and CDR2 sequences are GTSNPN and SVGIG (reference sequence). The CDR3 length is 13 residues. The J segment lost 4 bases and the V segment lost 1 base, leaving 1 base of the junction unmatched. As DNA, the CDR3 is TGTGCCTGGAGTGGACAGGGGGGCACTGAAGCTTTCTTT. Translated, it gives CAWSGQGGTEAFF.

V gene TRBV9 combines with J gene TRBJ1-1; D remains unclear. V was clipped by 0 bases and J by 5 bases, with 14 bases between them. CDR3 size: 15 residues. CDR1 SGDLS and CDR2 YYNGEE come from the germline V gene. The CDR3 is CASSVVPGARTEAFF. The CDR3 nucleotides read TGTGCCAGCAGCGTAGTACCAGGTGCAAGGACTGAAGCTTTCTTT.

The chain recombines TRBV19 with TRBJ2-1; 12 positions agree with TRBD2. V gave up 6 bases and J gave up 0 bases; unmatched junction bases: 15. The CDR3 is made up of 20 amino acids. Germline-derived CDR1 and CDR2 are LNHDA and SQIVND (reference sequence). The CDR3 DNA is TGTGCCAGTAGCGTCAGGGTAACTAGCGGGGGGCTGAGCTCCTACAATGAGCAGTTCTTC. Its translation is CASSVRVTSGGLSSYNEQFF.

This chain links TRBV11-2 with TRBJ2-7, with D perhaps TRBD2 (7 bases). The CDR3 totals 17 residues. The V gene's germline CDR1 is SGHAT and CDR2 FQNNGV. V lost 1 base and J 0 bases, leaving 16 bases between the germline ends. CDR3 in DNA: TGTGCCAGCAGCTTAGCATATTGGGGGGGCCTCTCCTACGAGCAGTACTTC. Protein sequence: CASSLAYWGGLSYEQYF.

The chain uses TRBV5-1 and TRBJ1-1; TRBD1 is a possible D gene (5 bases). V lost 3 bases and J lost 0, with 15 bases in between. Germline CDR1 reads SGHRS; CDR2 reads YFSETQ. This CDR3 is 16 amino acids long. DNA for the CDR3: TGCGCCAGCAGCTCAGTGCCGGCAGGGTTGAACACTGAAGCTTTCTTT. The encoded protein is CASSSVPAGLNTEAFF.

This clone occurred a few times. The chain is built from TRBV7-2 and TRBJ1-1, with D perhaps matching TRBD1 (6 bases). The CDR3 length is 14 residues. V lost 4 bases to trimming and J lost 3 bases, with 12 bases between them. Germline CDR1 is SGHTA and CDR2 is FQGNSA. The CDR3 DNA reads as TGTGCCAGCAGCTCTCCGGGACAATACACTGAAGCTTTCTTT. Protein sequence: CASSSPGQYTEAFF.

This chain joins TRBV30 and TRBJ2-2; D may be TRBD1 (6 bases). Germline assignment: CDR1 GTSNPN and CDR2 SVGIG (reference sequence). V gave up 4 bases and J gave up 5 bases, with 14 bases separating them. This CDR3 has 14 amino acids. The CDR3 region has the DNA TGTGCCTGGATTAGTCAGGGGATAACCGGGGAGCTGTTTTTT. Amino acid sequence: CAWISQGITGELFF.

The chain carries TRBV9 and TRBJ2-1, with D tentatively TRBD2 (6 bases). Per germline, CDR1 SGDLS and CDR2 YYNGEE. Trimming took off 0 bases at V and 5 bases at J, with 9 bases between the two ends. The CDR3 runs to 14 residues. The DNA of the CDR3 is TGTGCCAGCAGCGTAGGACTAGGAAACAATGAGCAGTTCTTC. Encoded protein: CASSVGLGNNEQFF.

CDR3 sequence: CASTPSSGNTIYF. CDR3 in DNA: TGTGCCAGCACTCCCTCCTCTGGAAACACCATATATTTT. The V call is TRBV2, the J call TRBJ1-3; no firm D call. With 7 bases removed from V and 0 bases from J, the gap between germline ends came to 7 bases. Looked up from germline, CDR1 is SNHLY and CDR2 is FYNNEI. The CDR3 length is 13 residues.

This clone was seen only a few times. The chain joins TRBV5-4 to TRBJ2-5; perhaps TRBD1 as D (5 bases). CDR1 is SGHNT, CDR2 YYREEE, per germline (reference sequence). Trimming pared 2 bases from V and 1 base from J, leaving 9 bases between. This CDR3 contains 14 residues. CDR3 coding DNA: TGTGCCAGCAGCTTTATGGACATCCAAGAGACCCAGTACTTC. As protein: CASSFMDIQETQYF.

In its sample, this clone was seen once. This chain uses TRBV6-1 with TRBJ2-1; 7 bases agree with TRBD2. This CDR3 has 14 residues. Looked up from germline, CDR1 is MNHNS and CDR2 is SASEGT. With 3 bases clipped from V and 4 bases from J, the junction kept 3 bases outside the gene matches. The CDR3 DNA sequence: TGTGCCAGCAGTGAGCGGGGAGGGTACAATGAGCAGTTCTTC. This encodes CASSERGGYNEQFF.

This chain joins TRBV4-2 and TRBJ2-5; no reliable D call. V dropped 1 base and J dropped 5 bases, with 14 bases sitting between them. The CDR3 length is 15 residues. CDR1 is LGHNA, CDR2 YNFKEQ, per germline. The CDR3 DNA is TGTGCCAGCAGCCAAGGGTCGGTAACCGGGGAGACCCAGTACTTC. Translation gives CASSQGSVTGETQYF.